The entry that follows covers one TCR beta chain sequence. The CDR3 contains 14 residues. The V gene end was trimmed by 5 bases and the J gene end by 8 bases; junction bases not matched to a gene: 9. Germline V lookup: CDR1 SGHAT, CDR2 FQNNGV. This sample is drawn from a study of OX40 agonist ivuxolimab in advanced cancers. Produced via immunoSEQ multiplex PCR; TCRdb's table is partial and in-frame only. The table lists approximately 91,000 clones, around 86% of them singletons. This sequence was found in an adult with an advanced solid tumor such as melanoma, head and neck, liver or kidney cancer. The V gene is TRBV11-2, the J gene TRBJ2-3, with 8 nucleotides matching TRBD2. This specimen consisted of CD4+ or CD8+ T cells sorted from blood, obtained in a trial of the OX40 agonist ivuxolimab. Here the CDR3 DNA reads TGTGCCAGCAGCCTGCTGGGACTAGATGGTACGCAGTATTTT. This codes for CASSLLGLDGTQYF.